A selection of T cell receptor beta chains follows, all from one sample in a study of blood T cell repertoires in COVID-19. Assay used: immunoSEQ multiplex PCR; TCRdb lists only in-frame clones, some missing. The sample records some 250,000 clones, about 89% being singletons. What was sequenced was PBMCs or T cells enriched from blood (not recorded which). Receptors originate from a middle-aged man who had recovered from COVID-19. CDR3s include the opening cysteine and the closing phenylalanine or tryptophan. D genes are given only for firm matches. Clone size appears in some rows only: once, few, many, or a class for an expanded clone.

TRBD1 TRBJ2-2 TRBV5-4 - CASSPPGQGAGGELFF TGTGCCAGCAGCCCTCCGGGACAGGGGGCGGGCGGGGAGCTGTTTTTT
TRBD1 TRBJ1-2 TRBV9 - CASSGGQRTTRTGRNYGYTF TGTGCCAGCAGCGGGGGACAGAGAACTACCAGGACCGGCCGAAACTATGGCTACACCTTC
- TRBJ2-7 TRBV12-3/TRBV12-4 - CASSATSYYEQYF TGTGCCAGCAGTGCTACCTCCTACTACGAGCAGTACTTC
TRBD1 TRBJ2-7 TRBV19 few CASSRTGGISFGEQYF TGTGCCAGTAGTAGGACAGGGGGGATCAGCTTCGGCGAGCAGTACTTC
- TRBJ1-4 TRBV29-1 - CSVGQSGREKLFF TGCAGCGTTGGACAGTCCGGGCGGGAAAAACTGTTTTTT
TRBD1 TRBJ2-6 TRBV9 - CASRVGQGNSPGANVLTF TGTGCCAGCAGAGTAGGACAGGGGAATTCCCCTGGGGCCAACGTCCTGACTTTC
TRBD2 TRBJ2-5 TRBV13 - CASSGVSSGETQYF TGTGCCAGCAGCGGGGTGTCTAGCGGGGAGACCCAGTACTTC
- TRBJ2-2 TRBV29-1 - CSVVNRPSTGELFF TGCAGCGTTGTTAACAGGCCGAGCACCGGGGAGCTGTTTTTT
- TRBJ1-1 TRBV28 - CAGASGVAEAFF TGTGCCGGGGCCTCGGGGGTAGCTGAAGCTTTCTTT
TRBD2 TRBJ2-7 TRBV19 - CASSTQAGGRYEQYF TGTGCCAGTAGTACCCAAGCGGGGGGCAGGTACGAGCAGTACTTC
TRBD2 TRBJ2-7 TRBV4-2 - CASSKGGGENEQYF TGTGCCAGCAGCAAAGGTGGGGGGGAAAACGAGCAGTACTTC
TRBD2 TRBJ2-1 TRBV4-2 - CASSQVAGEDSYNEQFF TGTGCCAGCAGCCAAGTTGCGGGAGAGGACTCCTACAATGAGCAGTTCTTC
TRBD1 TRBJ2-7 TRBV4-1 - CASSQGVWDSFYEQYF TGCGCCAGCAGCCAAGGAGTATGGGACAGTTTCTACGAGCAGTACTTC
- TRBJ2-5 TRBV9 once CASNDIEGGTQYF TGTGCCAGCAACGACATAGAGGGCGGGACCCAGTACTTC
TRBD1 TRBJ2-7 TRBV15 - CATSRESLGQGDYEQYF TGTGCCACCAGCAGGGAAAGTTTGGGACAGGGTGACTACGAGCAGTACTTC
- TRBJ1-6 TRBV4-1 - CASSRDIYSPLHF TGCGCCAGCAGCCGGGACATTTATTCACCCCTCCACTTT
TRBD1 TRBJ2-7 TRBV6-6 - CASTLGTGSYEQYF TGTGCCAGCACCCTGGGGACAGGTTCCTACGAGCAGTACTTC
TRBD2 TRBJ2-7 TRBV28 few CASSLSGTSGYEQYF TGTGCCAGCAGTTTGTCCGGGACTAGCGGCTACGAGCAGTACTTC
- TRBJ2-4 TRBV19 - CASSTTGIKNIQYF TGTGCCAGTAGTACAACAGGGATTAAAAACATTCAGTACTTC
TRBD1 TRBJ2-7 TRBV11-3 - CASRKGQGAYEQYF TGTGCCAGCAGAAAAGGACAGGGGGCGTACGAGCAGTACTTC
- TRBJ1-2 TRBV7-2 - CASSLVGQGFSGYTF TGTGCCAGCAGCTTAGTGGGTCAGGGGTTCTCTGGCTACACCTTC
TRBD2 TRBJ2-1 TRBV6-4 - CASSDSRTSASSYNEQFF TGTGCCAGCAGTGACTCTAGGACTAGCGCCAGCTCCTACAATGAGCAGTTCTTC
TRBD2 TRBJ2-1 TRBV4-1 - CASSQGEWTRLYNEQFF TGCGCCAGCAGCCAAGGGGAGTGGACTAGGCTTTACAATGAGCAGTTCTTC
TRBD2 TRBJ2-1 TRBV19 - CASSMSLAGGNEQFF TGTGCCAGTAGTATGTCACTAGCGGGAGGGAATGAGCAGTTCTTC
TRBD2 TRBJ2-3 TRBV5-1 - CASSREAGTDTQYF TGCGCCAGCAGCCGGGAGGCAGGGACAGATACGCAGTATTTT